A single sample is the source of the 20 T cell receptor beta chains below, sequenced in a study of OX40 agonist ivuxolimab in advanced cancers. Libraries were prepared by immunoSEQ multiplex PCR; TCRdb keeps only in-frame clonotypes and omits some of them. The table records about 37,000 clones, more than 85% of them present only once. Sequencing used CD4+ or CD8+ T cells sorted from blood, obtained in a trial of the OX40 agonist ivuxolimab. The source of these receptors is an adult with an advanced solid tumor such as melanoma, head and neck, liver or kidney cancer.

The chain couples TRBV2 to TRBJ1-1, with TRBD1 matching 9 bases. The CDR3 has 11 amino acids. Losses at the gene ends were 9 bases for V and 10 bases for J; bases not matched to a gene: 6. Germline V lookup: CDR1 SNHLY, CDR2 FYNNEI. Here the CDR3 reads CASYRGRTAFF. For the CDR3, the DNA is TGTGCCAGTTACAGGGGGCGTACAGCTTTCTTT.

This rearrangement joins TRBV20-1 to TRBJ2-5; D uncertain. Looked up from germline, CDR1 is DFQATT and CDR2 is SNEGSKA (reference sequence). The length of the CDR3 is 10 residues. Trimming stripped 6 bases from V and 5 bases from J, with 7 bases between. The CDR3 region is CSAIVETQYF. CDR3 in DNA: TGCAGTGCCATTGTTGAGACCCAGTACTTC.

This clone has just one count. The chain employs TRBV2 and TRBJ1-4; possible D gene TRBD1, 5 bases. The germline CDR1 and CDR2 sequences are SNHLY and FYNNEI. The CDR3 runs 16 residues. Trimming pared 6 bases from V and 7 bases from J, leaving 21 bases between. CDR3 sequence (DNA): TGTGCCAGCAGCCCGGGACCCTCCTTGGTTAGTGAAAAACTGTTTTTT. This codes for CASSPGPSLVSEKLFF.

The rearrangement joins TRBV2 to TRBJ1-3; unclear D gene. Germline V gene lookup returns CDR1 SNHLY and CDR2 FYNNEI. The CDR3 contains 11 residues. Trimming took off 5 bases at V and 8 bases at J, with 7 bases between the two ends. CDR3 in DNA: TGTGCCAGCAGTTATGTAGACACCATATATTTT. The encoded protein is CASSYVDTIYF.

This clone was recorded a few times. The J gene is TRBJ1-2, the V gene TRBV7-3, with a weak D call TRBD1 (6 bases). Trimming took 5 bases from V and 8 from J, leaving 12 bases between them. CDR1 is SGHTA and CDR2 is FQGTGA in the germline V gene. This CDR3 region has 12 residues. In nucleotides, the CDR3 is TGTGCCAGCAGCCTGAACAGGGAGGGCTACACCTTC. Its protein is CASSLNREGYTF.

The rearrangement uses TRBV7-9 and TRBJ2-5, with TRBD2 matching 14 bases. The J segment lost 5 bases and the V segment lost 7 bases, leaving 9 bases of the junction unmatched. The CDR3 is 16 amino acids. The germline gives CDR1 SEHNR, CDR2 FQNEAQ (reference sequence). The CDR3 DNA reads as TGTGCCAGCACACCGGGACTAGCGGGGGTGTCTGAGACCCAGTACTTC. It encodes CASTPGLAGVSETQYF.

This clone was seen only once. This chain connects TRBV11-3 to TRBJ2-2; D may correspond to TRBD1 or TRBD2 (5 bases each). Germline V gives CDR1 SGHNT, CDR2 YENEEA. V lost 1 base and J lost 8, with 20 bases in between. The CDR3 has 17 amino acids. The CDR3 sequence is CASSLGRDRHLGGELFF. The CDR3 region has the DNA TGTGCCAGCAGCTTAGGTCGGGACCGGCACCTGGGTGGGGAGCTGTTTTTT.

Only one count was recorded for this clone. The V gene is TRBV18, the J gene TRBJ1-4, with 8 bases matching TRBD1. The CDR3 is made up of 15 amino acids. Germline lookup yields CDR1 KGHSH and CDR2 LQKENI. With V trimmed by 3 bases and J by 8 bases, 8 bases remained unmatched. CDR3 protein: CASSPFGQGGEKLFF. The CDR3 DNA sequence: TGTGCCAGCTCACCTTTCGGACAGGGTGGGGAAAAACTGTTTTTT.

The chain employs TRBV7-9 and TRBJ1-4, with D unclear. This CDR3 comprises 13 residues. V lost 7 bases to trimming and J lost 7 bases, with 13 bases between them. Germline values: CDR1 SEHNR, CDR2 FQNEAQ (reference sequence). The CDR3 nucleotides are TGTGCCAGCATGGGTGGGGATAGTGAAAAACTGTTTTTT. Its translation is CASMGGDSEKLFF.

CDR3 protein: CASSLIPQDTQYF. The CDR3 DNA reads as TGCGCCAGCAGCTTAATACCCCAGGATACGCAGTATTTT. This chain joins TRBV5-1 and TRBJ2-3; D gene ambiguous. Trimming took 2 bases from V and 6 from J, leaving 10 bases between them. Germline V CDR1 and CDR2: SGHRS, YFSETQ. The CDR3 contains 13 residues.

The chain couples TRBV7-3 to TRBJ1-2, with D unresolved. The CDR3 runs 15 residues. Trimming took off 0 bases at V and 1 base at J, with 9 bases between the two ends. CDR1 SGHTA and CDR2 FQGTGA come from the germline V gene. As DNA, the CDR3 is TGTGCCAGCAGCTTAACTGGGTCGGGTAACTATGGCTACACCTTC. Protein: CASSLTGSGNYGYTF.

The chain links TRBV5-1 to TRBJ1-2; no clear D. V lost 4 bases to trimming and J lost 7 bases, with 20 bases between them. The CDR3 runs 15 residues. Germline V CDR1 and CDR2: SGHRS, YFSETQ. Written as DNA, the CDR3 is TGCGCCAGCAGCGTCCGGGCCCGAGTTGGGTCTGGCTACACCTTC. Its translation: CASSVRARVGSGYTF.

V gene TRBV5-6 combines with J gene TRBJ1-1, with 10 bases aligning to TRBD1. The CDR3 has 12 amino acids. The J segment lost 9 bases and the V segment lost 5 bases, leaving 4 bases of the junction unmatched. The germline V gene encodes CDR1 SGHDT and CDR2 YYEEEE. The DNA for the CDR3 is TGTGCCAGCAGACGGGGACAGGGGAAAGCTTTCTTT. Protein: CASRRGQGKAFF.

The chain combines TRBV19 with TRBJ2-7; 9 bases fit TRBD1. The CDR3 runs to 14 residues. Looked up from germline, CDR1 is LNHDA and CDR2 is SQIVND (reference sequence). With V trimmed by 5 bases and J by 4 bases, 6 bases remained unmatched. CDR3 nucleotide sequence: TGTGCCAGTAGTGTCGGGACAGGGTGGTACGAGCAGTACTTC. Amino acid sequence: CASSVGTGWYEQYF.

Remarks on this clone: Compared with germline, one end of the junction differs, possibly owing to a read error. J is TRBJ2-2 and V is TRBV7-7; 9 nucleotides match TRBD1. CDR1 is SSHAT and CDR2 is FNYEAQ in the germline V gene (reference sequence). This CDR3 comprises 16 residues. The CDR3: CASSLRPGQGIGELFF. CDR3 DNA: TGTGCTAGCAGCCTCCGTCCCGGACAGGGGATCGGGGAGCTGTTTTTT.

This clone was seen a handful of times. The CDR3 carries no conserved terminal phenylalanine or tryptophan, so it likely arises from a read error. The J gene is TRBJ1-6, the V gene TRBV9; tentatively, D is TRBD1 (5 bases). The CDR3 runs 14 residues. Germline assignment: CDR1 SGDLS and CDR2 YYNGEE. Trimming shortened V by 5 bases and J by 7 bases, and 13 bases separated the two germline ends. The CDR3 spells CASSATARNSPLHL. The DNA of the CDR3 is TGTGCCAGCAGTGCGACAGCCCGGAATTCACCCCTCCACCTT.

The V and J genes are TRBV4-1 and TRBJ2-3; possibly TRBD2 for D (7 bases). Deletions cut 2 bases from V and 2 bases from J, with 11 bases between. Per germline, CDR1 MGHRA and CDR2 YSYEKL. The CDR3 totals 15 residues. The CDR3: CASSQRGGFTDTQYF. The CDR3 nucleotides are TGCGCCAGCAGCCAAAGGGGGGGCTTCACAGATACGCAGTATTTT.

This chain links TRBV5-1 with TRBJ2-3; TRBD1 agrees at 9 bases. Germline assignment: CDR1 SGHRS and CDR2 YFSETQ. CDR3 length: 15 amino acids. The junction had 5 bases not matched to a gene; V was cut back by 2 bases and J by 4 bases. The CDR3 here is CASSLQGAVPDTQYF. The CDR3 DNA follows: TGCGCCAGCAGCTTACAGGGGGCAGTCCCAGATACGCAGTATTTT.

The chain is built from TRBV5-1 and TRBJ1-6; no clear D. Trimming removed 4 bases at V and 3 bases at J, with 17 bases between. This CDR3 is 17 amino acids long. Germline CDR1 is SGHRS and CDR2 is YFSETQ. CDR3 residues: CASSQEPGADYNSPLHF. As DNA, the CDR3 is TGCGCCAGCAGCCAAGAACCCGGCGCAGACTATAATTCACCCCTCCACTTT.

The rearrangement links TRBV18 to TRBJ1-5; possible D gene TRBD1, 6 bases. The CDR3 length is 16 residues. V was pared by 5 bases and J by 0 bases, with 14 bases between. Germline lookup yields CDR1 KGHSH and CDR2 LQKENI. The DNA for the CDR3 is TGTGCCAGCTCAGTTTCGACAGGTAATAGCAATCAGCCCCAGCATTTT. Translated, it gives CASSVSTGNSNQPQHF.